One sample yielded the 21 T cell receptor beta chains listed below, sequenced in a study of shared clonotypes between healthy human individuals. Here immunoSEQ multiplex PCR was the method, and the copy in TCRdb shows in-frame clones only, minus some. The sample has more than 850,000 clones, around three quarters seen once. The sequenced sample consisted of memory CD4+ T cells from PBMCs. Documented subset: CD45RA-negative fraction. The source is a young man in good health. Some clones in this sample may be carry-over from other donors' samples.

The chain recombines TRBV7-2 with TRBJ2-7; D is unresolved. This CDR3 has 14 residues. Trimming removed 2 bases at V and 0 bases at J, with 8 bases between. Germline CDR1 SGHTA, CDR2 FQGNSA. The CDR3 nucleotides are TGTGCCAGCAGCTTATATGTCAGCTCCTACGAGCAGTACTTC. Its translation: CASSLYVSSYEQYF. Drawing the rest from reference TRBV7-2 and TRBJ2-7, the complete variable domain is GAGVSQSPSNKVTEKGKDVELRCDPISGHTALYWYRQSLGQGLEFLIYFQGNSAPDKSGLPSDRFSAERTGGSVSTLTIQRTQQEDSAVYLCASSLYVSSYEQYFGPGTRLTVT.

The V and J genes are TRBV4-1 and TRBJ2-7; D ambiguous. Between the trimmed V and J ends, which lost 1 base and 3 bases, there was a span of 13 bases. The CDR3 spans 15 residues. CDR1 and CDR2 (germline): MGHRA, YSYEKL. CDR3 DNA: TGCGCCAGCAGCCAAGGATCCGGAACTTACTACGAGCAGTACTTC. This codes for CASSQGSGTYYEQYF.

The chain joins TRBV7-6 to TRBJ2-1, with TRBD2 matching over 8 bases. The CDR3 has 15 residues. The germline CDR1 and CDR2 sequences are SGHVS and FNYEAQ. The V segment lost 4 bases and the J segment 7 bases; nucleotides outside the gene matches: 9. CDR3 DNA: TGTGCCAGCAGCTCCCTACCGGGAGGGCAAAATGAGCAGTTCTTC. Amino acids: CASSSLPGGQNEQFF.

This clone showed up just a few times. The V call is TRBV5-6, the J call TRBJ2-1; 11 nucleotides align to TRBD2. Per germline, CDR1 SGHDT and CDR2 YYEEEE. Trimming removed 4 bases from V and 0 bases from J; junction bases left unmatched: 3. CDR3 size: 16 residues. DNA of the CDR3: TGTGCCAGCAGCGCGGGACTAGCGGACTCCTACAATGAGCAGTTCTTC. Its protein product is CASSAGLADSYNEQFF.

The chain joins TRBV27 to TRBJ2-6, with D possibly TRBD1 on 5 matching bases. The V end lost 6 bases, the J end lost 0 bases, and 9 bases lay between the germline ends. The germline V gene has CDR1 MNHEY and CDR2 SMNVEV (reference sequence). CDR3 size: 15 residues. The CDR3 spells CASRDQGSGANVLTF. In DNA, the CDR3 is TGTGCCAGCAGGGATCAGGGCTCTGGGGCCAACGTCCTGACTTTC.

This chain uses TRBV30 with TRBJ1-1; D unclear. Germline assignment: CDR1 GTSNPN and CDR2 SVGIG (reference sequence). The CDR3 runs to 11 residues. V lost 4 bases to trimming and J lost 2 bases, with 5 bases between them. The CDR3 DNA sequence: TGTGCCTGGAAACGCAACACTGAAGCTTTCTTT. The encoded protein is CAWKRNTEAFF.

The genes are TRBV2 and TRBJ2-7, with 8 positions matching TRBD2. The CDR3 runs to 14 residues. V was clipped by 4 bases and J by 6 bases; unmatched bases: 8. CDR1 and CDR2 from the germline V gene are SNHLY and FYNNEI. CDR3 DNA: TGTGCCAGCAGTGTCGTACTAGCGGAACTCGAGCAGTACTTC. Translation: CASSVVLAELEQYF.

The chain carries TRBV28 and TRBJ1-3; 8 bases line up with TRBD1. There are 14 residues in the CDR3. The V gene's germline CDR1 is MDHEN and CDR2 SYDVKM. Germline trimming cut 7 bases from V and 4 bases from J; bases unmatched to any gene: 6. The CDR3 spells CASKWTGSGNTIYF. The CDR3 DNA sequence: TGTGCCAGCAAGTGGACAGGGTCAGGAAACACCATATATTTT.

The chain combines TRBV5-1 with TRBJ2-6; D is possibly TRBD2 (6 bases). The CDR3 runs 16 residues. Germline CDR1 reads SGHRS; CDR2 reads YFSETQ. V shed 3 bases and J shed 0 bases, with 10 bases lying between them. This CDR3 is CASSSGLHSGANVLTF. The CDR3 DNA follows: TGCGCCAGCAGCTCGGGACTCCACTCTGGGGCCAACGTCCTGACTTTC.

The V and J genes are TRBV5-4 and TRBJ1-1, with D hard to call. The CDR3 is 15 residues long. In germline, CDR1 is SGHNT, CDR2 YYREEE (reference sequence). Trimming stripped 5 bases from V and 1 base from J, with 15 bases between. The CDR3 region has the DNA TGTGCCAGCAGATCAACCCCGGATCAGAACACTGAAGCTTTCTTT. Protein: CASRSTPDQNTEAFF.

CDR3 nucleotides: TGTGCCACCAGCAGAGATCGATCGTTAGGGAACACTGAAGCTTTCTTT. Its protein is CATSRDRSLGNTEAFF. The gene calls are TRBV15 and TRBJ1-1; D remains unclear. CDR3 length: 16 residues. The V end lost 0 bases, the J end lost 1 base, and 12 bases lay between the germline ends. The germline V gene encodes CDR1 LNHNV and CDR2 YYDKDF (reference sequence).

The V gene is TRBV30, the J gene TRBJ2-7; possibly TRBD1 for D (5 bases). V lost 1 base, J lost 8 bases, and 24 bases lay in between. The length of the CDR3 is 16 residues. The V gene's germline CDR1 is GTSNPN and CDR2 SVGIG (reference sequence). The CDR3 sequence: CAWSATTVPPPTKQYF. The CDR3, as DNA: TGTGCCTGGAGTGCGACGACAGTACCCCCCCCTACGAAGCAGTACTTC.

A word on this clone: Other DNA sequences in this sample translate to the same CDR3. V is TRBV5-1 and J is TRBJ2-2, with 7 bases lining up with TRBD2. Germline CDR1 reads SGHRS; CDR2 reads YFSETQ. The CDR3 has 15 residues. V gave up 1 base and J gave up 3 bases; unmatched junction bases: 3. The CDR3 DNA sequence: TGCGCCAGCAGCTTGAGGCTAGCGGACACCGGGGAGCTGTTTTTT. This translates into CASSLRLADTGELFF.

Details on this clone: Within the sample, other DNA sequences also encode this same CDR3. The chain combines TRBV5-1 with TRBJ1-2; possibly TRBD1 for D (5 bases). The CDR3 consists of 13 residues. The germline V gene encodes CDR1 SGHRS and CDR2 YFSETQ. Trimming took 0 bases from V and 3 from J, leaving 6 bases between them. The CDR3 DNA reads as TGCGCCAGCAGCTTGGTGACAGACTATGGCTACACCTTC. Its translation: CASSLVTDYGYTF.

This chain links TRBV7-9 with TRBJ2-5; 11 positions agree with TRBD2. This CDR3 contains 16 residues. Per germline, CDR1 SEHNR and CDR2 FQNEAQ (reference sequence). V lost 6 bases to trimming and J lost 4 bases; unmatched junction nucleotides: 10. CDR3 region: CASSRNSGRARETQYF. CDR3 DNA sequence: TGTGCCAGCAGTCGTAATAGCGGGAGGGCCAGAGAGACCCAGTACTTC.

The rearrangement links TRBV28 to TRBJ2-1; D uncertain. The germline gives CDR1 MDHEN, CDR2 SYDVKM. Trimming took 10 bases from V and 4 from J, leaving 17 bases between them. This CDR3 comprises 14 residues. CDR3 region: CATSENLSYNEQFF. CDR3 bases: TGTGCCACTTCGGAGAACCTAAGTTACAATGAGCAGTTCTTC.

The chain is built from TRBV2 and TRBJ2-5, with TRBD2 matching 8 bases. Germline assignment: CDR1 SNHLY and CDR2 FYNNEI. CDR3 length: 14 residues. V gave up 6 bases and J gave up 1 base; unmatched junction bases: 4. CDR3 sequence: CASRAGGVQETQYF. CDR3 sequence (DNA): TGTGCCAGCAGGGCGGGGGGAGTCCAAGAGACCCAGTACTTC.

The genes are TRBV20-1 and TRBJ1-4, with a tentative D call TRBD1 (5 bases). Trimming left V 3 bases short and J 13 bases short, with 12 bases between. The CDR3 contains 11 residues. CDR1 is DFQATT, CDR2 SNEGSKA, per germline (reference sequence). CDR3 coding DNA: TGCAGTGCTAGGGGGGAGCGGGGACTGTTTTTT. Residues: CSARGERGLFF.

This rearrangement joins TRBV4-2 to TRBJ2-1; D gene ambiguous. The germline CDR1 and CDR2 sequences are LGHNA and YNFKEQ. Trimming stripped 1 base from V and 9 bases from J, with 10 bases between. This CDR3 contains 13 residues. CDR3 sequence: CASSQVSESEQFF. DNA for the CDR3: TGTGCCAGCAGCCAAGTTTCAGAAAGTGAGCAGTTCTTC.

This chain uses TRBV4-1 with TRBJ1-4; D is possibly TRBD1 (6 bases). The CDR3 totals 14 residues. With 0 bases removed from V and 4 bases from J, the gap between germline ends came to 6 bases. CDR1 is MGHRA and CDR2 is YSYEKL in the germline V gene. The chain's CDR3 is CASSQDRGNEKLFF. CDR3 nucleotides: TGCGCCAGCAGCCAAGACAGGGGTAATGAAAAACTGTTTTTT.

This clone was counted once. CDR3 bases: TGTGCCAGCAGCTACACCTTCTCCTACGAGCAGTACTTC. Its protein is CASSYTFSYEQYF. The rearrangement uses TRBV27 and TRBJ2-7; D gene ambiguous. With 6 bases removed from V and 0 bases from J, the gap between germline ends came to 9 bases. The CDR3 loop spans 13 amino acids. Germline V gene data show CDR1 as MNHEY and CDR2 as SMNVEV (reference sequence).